The clone carrying this T cell receptor (beta chain) was observed at least ten times. The antigen is unknown. 5'RACE with 10-nucleotide random UMIs produced the cDNA. One entry per CDR3 protein results from TCRdb running MiXCR on the 5' RACE reads. The data show 50,000 or so distinct CDR3 sequences, 3% to 4% seen once. The entry originates in a study of neurological immune-mediated disorders. Study-wide points: One cluster of related CDR3 sequences contained, by phylogenetic grouping, the repertoires of 18 of 34 multiple sclerosis patients and formed a possible signature. CDR3 amino acid sequences of expanded clones were not shared across subjects, a result suggesting private repertoires in all groups.

The V and J ends lost 0 bases and 1 base, in that order; junction bases with no gene match: 11. CDR3 length: 18 amino acids. CDR1 is MGHRA, CDR2 YSYEKL, per germline. This clonotype was obtained from a woman aged 55 to 70 with multiple sclerosis. The material sequenced was PBMCs. The chain combines TRBV4-1 with TRBJ2-7; 8 bases are a match to TRBD1. The chain's CDR3 is CASSQEPAGGLGSYEQYF. Here the CDR3 DNA reads TGCGCCAGCAGCCAAGAGCCCGCAGGGGGCTTGGGTTCCTACGAGCAGTACTTC.